These 7 T cell receptor beta chains were sequenced from one sample in a study of metastatic and nonmetastatic thyroid tumors. No patient received treatment before thyroid surgery. TCRdb recomputed clones from the PCR reads via MiXCR. The sample consists of tens of thousands of clones, approximately 19% of them appearing once. What was sequenced was blood. The receptors shown here come from a female donor with papillary thyroid cancer or a benign thyroid nodule (not recorded which). Some clones in this sample may be carry-over from other donors' samples.

The chain has TRBV7-9 and TRBJ2-1, with a possible D match to TRBD2 (5 bases). Trimming cost V 0 bases and J 10 bases, with 10 bases left between them. CDR3 length: 13 residues. The V gene's germline CDR1 is SEHNR and CDR2 FQNEAQ (reference sequence). In DNA form, the CDR3 reads TGTGCCAGCAGCTTAGCTGGCCGGAGGGAGCAGTTCTTC. Amino acids: CASSLAGRREQFF.

Ten or more counts support this clone. The V gene is TRBV12-3 or TRBV12-4, the J gene TRBJ2-4, with TRBD1 identical over 8 bases. This CDR3 comprises 14 residues. J lost 9 bases, V lost 5 bases, and 9 bases had no gene match. Here the CDR3 DNA reads TGTGCCAGCAGTGTAGGACAGGGCCTAGGCATTCAGTACTTC. This sequence encodes CASSVGQGLGIQYF.

In its sample, this clone is medium-sized. The chain carries TRBV6-1 and TRBJ2-7; possibly TRBD2 for D (7 bases). The CDR3 covers 13 residues. Trimming took 7 bases from V and 12 from J, leaving 22 bases between them. CDR1 and CDR2 (germline): MNHNS, SASEGT. The CDR3 DNA is TGTGCCAGCAAAGGGGGGGGAGGGACGGCGGCGTACTTC. It translates to CASKGGGGTAAYF.

This clone was counted at least ten times. The chain uses TRBV18 and TRBJ2-5; TRBD1 matches 8 bases. Trimming at V came to 1 base and at J to 1 base, leaving 2 bases not matched to a gene. The germline V gene has CDR1 KGHSH and CDR2 LQKENI. The CDR3 is made up of 15 amino acids. This chain's CDR3 is CASSPQGQVQETQYF. CDR3 nucleotide sequence: TGTGCCAGCTCACCACAGGGACAGGTCCAAGAGACCCAGTACTTC.

This clone was counted ten times or more. The chain is built from TRBV11-2 and TRBJ1-2; D unresolved. Looked up from germline, CDR1 is SGHAT and CDR2 is FQNNGV. The V end was cut by 3 bases, the J end by 5 bases, with 19 bases between. The CDR3 consists of 16 residues. The CDR3: CASSLFFAGDSYGYTF. DNA of the CDR3: TGTGCCAGCAGCTTGTTTTTTGCGGGCGATTCATATGGCTACACCTTC.

Points on this clone: This may come from a read error, since a much larger clone is one base off. The sample contains more than one DNA sequence encoding this CDR3. The chain employs TRBV9 and TRBJ1-1; no reliable D call. V lost 3 bases to trimming and J lost 1 base, with 13 bases between them. CDR3 length: 15 amino acids. Per germline, CDR1 SGDLS and CDR2 YYNGEE. CDR3 sequence (DNA): TGTGCCAGCAGCGCTTATGGGCCGCCGAACACTGAAGCTTTCTTT. It translates to CASSAYGPPNTEAFF.

J is TRBJ2-1 and V is TRBV6-1; TRBD1 aligns across 7 bases. From germline, CDR1 is MNHNS and CDR2 SASEGT. The J segment lost 3 bases and the V segment lost 5 bases, leaving 7 bases of the junction unmatched. CDR3 size: 15 residues. The CDR3: CASSTGTAFYNEQFF. In DNA, the CDR3 is TGTGCCAGCAGTACCGGGACAGCCTTCTACAATGAGCAGTTCTTC.